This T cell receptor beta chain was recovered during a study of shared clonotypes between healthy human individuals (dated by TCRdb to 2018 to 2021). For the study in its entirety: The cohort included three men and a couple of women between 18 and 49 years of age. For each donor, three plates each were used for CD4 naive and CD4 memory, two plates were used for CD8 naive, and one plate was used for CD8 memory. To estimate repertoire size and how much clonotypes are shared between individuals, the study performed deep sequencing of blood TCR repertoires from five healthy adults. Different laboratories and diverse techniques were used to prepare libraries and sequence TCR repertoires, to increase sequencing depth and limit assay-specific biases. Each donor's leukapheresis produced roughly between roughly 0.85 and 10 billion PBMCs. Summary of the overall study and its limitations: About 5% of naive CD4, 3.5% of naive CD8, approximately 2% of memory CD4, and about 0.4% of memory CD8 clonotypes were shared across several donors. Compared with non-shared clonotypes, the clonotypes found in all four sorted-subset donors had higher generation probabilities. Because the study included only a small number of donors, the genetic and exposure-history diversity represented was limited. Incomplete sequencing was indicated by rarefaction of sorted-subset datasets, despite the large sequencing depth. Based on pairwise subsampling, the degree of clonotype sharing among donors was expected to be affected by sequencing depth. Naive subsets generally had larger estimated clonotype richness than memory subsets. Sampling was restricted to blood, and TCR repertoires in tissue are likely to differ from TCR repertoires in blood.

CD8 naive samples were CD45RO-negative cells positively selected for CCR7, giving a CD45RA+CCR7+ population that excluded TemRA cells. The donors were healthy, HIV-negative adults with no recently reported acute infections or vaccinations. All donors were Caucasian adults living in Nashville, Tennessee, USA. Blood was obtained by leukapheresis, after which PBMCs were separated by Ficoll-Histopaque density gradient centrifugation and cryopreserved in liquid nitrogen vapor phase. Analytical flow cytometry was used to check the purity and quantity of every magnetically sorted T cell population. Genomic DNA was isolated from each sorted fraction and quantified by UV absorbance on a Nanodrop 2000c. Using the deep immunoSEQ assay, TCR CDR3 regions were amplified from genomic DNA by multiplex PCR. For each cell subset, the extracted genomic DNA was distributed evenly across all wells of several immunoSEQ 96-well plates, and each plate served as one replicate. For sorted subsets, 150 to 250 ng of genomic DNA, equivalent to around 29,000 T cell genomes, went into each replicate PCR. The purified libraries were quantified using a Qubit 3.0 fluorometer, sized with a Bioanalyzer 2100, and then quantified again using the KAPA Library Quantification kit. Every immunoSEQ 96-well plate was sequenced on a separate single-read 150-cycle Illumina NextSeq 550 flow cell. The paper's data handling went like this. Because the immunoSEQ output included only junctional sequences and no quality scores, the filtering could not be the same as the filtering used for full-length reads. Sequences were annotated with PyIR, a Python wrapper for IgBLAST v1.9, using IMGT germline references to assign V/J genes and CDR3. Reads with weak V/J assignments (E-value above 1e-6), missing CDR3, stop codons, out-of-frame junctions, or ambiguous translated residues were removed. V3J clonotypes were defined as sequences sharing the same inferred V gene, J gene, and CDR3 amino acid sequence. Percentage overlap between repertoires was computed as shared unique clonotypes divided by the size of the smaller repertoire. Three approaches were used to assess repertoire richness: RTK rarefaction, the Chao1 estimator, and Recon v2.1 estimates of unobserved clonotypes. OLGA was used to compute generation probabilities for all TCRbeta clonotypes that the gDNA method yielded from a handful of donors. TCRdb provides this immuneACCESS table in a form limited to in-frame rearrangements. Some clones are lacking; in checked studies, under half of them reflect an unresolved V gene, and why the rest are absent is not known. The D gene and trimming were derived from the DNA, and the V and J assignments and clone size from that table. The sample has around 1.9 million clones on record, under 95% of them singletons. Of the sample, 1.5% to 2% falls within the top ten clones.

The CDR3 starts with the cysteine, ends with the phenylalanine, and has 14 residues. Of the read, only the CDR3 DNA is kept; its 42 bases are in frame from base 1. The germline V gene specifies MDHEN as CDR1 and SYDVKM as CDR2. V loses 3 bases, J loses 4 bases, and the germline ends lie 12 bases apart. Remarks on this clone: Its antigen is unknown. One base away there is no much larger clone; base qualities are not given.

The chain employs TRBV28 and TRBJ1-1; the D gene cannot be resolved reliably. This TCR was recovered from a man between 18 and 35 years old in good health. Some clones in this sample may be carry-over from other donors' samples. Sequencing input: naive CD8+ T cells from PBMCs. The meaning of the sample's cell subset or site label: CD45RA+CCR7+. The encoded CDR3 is CASSFYGEGTEAFF. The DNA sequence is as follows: TGTGCCAGCAGTTTTTACGGCGAGGGCACTGAAGCTTTCTTT.